One and the same sample provided the 2 T cell receptor beta chains below, sequenced in a study of blood T cell repertoires in COVID-19. Profiled with immunoSEQ multiplex PCR; TCRdb holds only in-frame clones, not every one. Found here are 150,000 to 200,000 clones, around 86% of them singletons; the top ten hold 2.5% to 3.5%. Material for sequencing was peripheral blood. Receptors originate from a man aged 35 to 55 with active or convalescent COVID-19.

The chain uses TRBV2 and TRBJ1-4; D perhaps matches TRBD1 (6 bases). This CDR3 spans 16 amino acids. The V gene lost 8 bases and the J gene lost 7 bases, with 23 bases spanning the gap. Germline V gives CDR1 SNHLY, CDR2 FYNNEI. The CDR3 loop reads CASERLTTGLSEKLFF. CDR3 nucleotide sequence: TGTGCCAGCGAGCGCCTTACAACAGGGTTAAGTGAAAAACTGTTTTTT.

Note on this clone: The same CDR3 also results from other DNA sequences found in this sample. CDR3 residues: CASSLGTGGEKLFF. CDR3 nucleotide sequence: TGCGCCAGCAGCCTCGGGACAGGGGGCGAAAAACTGTTTTTT. The chain links TRBV5-1 to TRBJ1-4, with 12 bases identical to TRBD1. The ends lost 4 bases at V and 8 bases at J; junction bases unmatched: 3. Germline loops: CDR1 SGHRS, CDR2 YFSETQ. The CDR3 runs 14 residues.